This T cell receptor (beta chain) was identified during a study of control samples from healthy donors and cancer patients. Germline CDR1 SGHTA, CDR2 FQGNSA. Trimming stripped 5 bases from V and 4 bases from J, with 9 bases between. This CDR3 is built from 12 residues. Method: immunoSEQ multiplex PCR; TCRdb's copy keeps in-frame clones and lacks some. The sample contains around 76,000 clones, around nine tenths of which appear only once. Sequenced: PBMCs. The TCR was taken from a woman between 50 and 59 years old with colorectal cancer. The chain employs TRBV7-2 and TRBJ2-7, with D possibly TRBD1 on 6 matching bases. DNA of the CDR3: TGTGCCAGCAGCGCGACAGGATACGAGCAGTACGTC. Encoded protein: CASSATGYEQYV.